This T cell receptor (beta chain) was recorded in a study of T cells after yellow fever vaccination. Overall study findings and caveats: A minor fraction of clonotypes spanned both CD4 and CD8 compartments. Repertoires sorted by FACS could include abundant clonotypes that are contaminants from the bulk population.

This clonotype appeared many times. What it binds is not known. Per the germline V gene, CDR1 is DFQATT and CDR2 is SNEGSKA (reference sequence). CDR3 size: 14 residues. The V gene end was trimmed by 3 bases and the J gene end by 2 bases; junction bases not matched to a gene: 4. Using its own MiXCR run on the 5' RACE reads, TCRdb lists one record per CDR3 protein. Here the sample spans roughly 340,000 distinct CDR3 sequences, 8.7% being singletons. This clonotype was sampled from a man younger than 35 who received the YFV17D yellow fever vaccine. Sequenced material: PBMCs, taken on the day of the first yellow fever vaccination. This rearrangement joins TRBV20-1 to TRBJ2-5, with TRBD2 matching over 9 bases. In nucleotides, the CDR3 is TGCAGTGCTAGCCGCGGGGGGGCTCAAGAGACCCAGTACTTC. This translates into CSASRGGAQETQYF.